This T cell receptor beta chain originates from a study of cytomegalovirus exposure and HLA in healthy donors. The J segment lost 6 bases and the V segment lost 4 bases, leaving 5 bases of the junction unmatched. This CDR3 is 13 amino acids long. Germline V lookup: CDR1 GTSNPN, CDR2 SVGIG (reference sequence). In the PCR, 60 Vbeta and 13 Jbeta primers were used. Using immunoSEQ multiplex PCR, the repertoire was profiled, and TCRdb retains in-frame clones only, with some absent. This sample has roughly 100,000 clones, with over 70% found just once. This clone showed up just once. The J gene is TRBJ2-7, the V gene TRBV30, with 11 bases fitting TRBD1. Sequenced material: PBMCs. This receptor was obtained from a man aged 25 to 40 in good health and CMV-seronegative. The CDR3 region is CAWTRGTGGEQYF. CDR3 DNA sequence: TGTGCCTGGACCCGTGGGACAGGGGGCGAGCAGTACTTC.